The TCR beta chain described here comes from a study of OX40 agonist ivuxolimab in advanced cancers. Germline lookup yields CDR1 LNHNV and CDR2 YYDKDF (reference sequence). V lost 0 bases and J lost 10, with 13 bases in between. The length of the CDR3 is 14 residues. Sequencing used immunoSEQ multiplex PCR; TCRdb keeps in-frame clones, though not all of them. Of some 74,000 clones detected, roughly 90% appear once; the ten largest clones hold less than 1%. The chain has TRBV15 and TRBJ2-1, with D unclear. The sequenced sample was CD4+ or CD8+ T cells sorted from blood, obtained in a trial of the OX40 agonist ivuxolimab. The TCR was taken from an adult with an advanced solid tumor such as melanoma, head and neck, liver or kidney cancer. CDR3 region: CATSRDRVTREQFF. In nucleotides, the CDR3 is TGTGCCACCAGCAGAGATCGTGTAACACGGGAGCAGTTCTTC.